These T cell receptor beta chains were read from a single sample in a study of T cell responses to AZD1222 COVID-19 vaccine. The repertoire was sequenced with immunoSEQ multiplex PCR; TCRdb's copy has only in-frame clones and lacks some. The table lists about 120,000 clones, approximately 88% of them singletons. This specimen consisted of peripheral blood, obtained on day 0 of AZD1222 vaccination. The receptors were gathered from an adult in good health. Each CDR3 is given with its conserved first and last residue. The D gene is left open where the match is weak. Part of the rows lack a size; the others show once, few, many or a class for expanded clones.

V	D	length	J	size	DNA	CDR3
TRBV5-6	.	15	TRBJ1-5	.	TGTGCCAGCAGCCGAGGGTCCGGCCCTAATCAGCCCCAGCATTTT	CASSRGSGPNQPQHF
TRBV19	TRBD2	13	TRBJ2-7	.	TGTGCCAGTATGGGGACTAGGGCGTACGAGCAGTACTTC	CASMGTRAYEQYF
TRBV9	.	14	TRBJ2-1	.	TGTGCCAGCAGCGTACAGGGCTCCTACAATGAGCAGTTCTTC	CASSVQGSYNEQFF
TRBV6-5	TRBD1	16	TRBJ1-2	.	TGTGCCAGCAGTTACGAGGGCGCAGGGGGCGGGTATGGCTACACCTTC	CASSYEGAGGGYGYTF
TRBV19	TRBD2	16	TRBJ2-1	.	TGTGCCAGTAGTATCCTGGGGGCTAGCGGGAGCAATGAGCAGTTCTTC	CASSILGASGSNEQFF
TRBV9	.	13	TRBJ1-2	.	TGTGCCAGCAGCGAGGGGGACTCTGCTGGCTACACCTTC	CASSEGDSAGYTF
TRBV5-6	TRBD2	16	TRBJ2-7	.	TGTGCCAGCAGCTTACGACTAGCGGGAGTGAACGACGAGCAGTACTTC	CASSLRLAGVNDEQYF
TRBV28	.	11	TRBJ1-4	.	TGTGCCAGCAGTTCCCCTGAAAAACTGTTTTTT	CASSSPEKLFF
TRBV7-9	.	14	TRBJ2-7	.	TGTGCCAGCAGCTCACCCGGACAGTCCTACGAGCAGTACTTC	CASSSPGQSYEQYF
TRBV5-4	.	14	TRBJ1-2	.	TGTGCCAGCAGCTTGGGACAGTTAGGCTATGGCTACACCTTC	CASSLGQLGYGYTF
TRBV30	.	13	TRBJ1-2	.	TGTGCCTGGAGAAGTATTCGGGGGGATGGCTACACCTTC	CAWRSIRGDGYTF
TRBV29-1	TRBD1	14	TRBJ2-7	.	TGCAGCGTTGAAGATGAGACAGGGACCCGCACACAGTACTTC	CSVEDETGTRTQYF
TRBV4-3	TRBD2	15	TRBJ2-5	.	TGCGCCAGCAGCCAAGAAGGGAGGGGCCAAGAGACCCAGTACTTC	CASSQEGRGQETQYF
TRBV28	.	14	TRBJ1-2	.	TGTGCCAGCAGTTTCCTCGCAAGGGCCCCCGTAGTCACCTTC	CASSFLARAPVVTF
TRBV10-3	TRBD1	14	TRBJ1-1	.	TGTGCCATCAGTGAGGGGGACAGGTCCACTGAAGCTTTCTTT	CAISEGDRSTEAFF
TRBV27	.	14	TRBJ1-1	.	TGTGCCAGCAGTTTGCGTCCGGAGAACACTGAAGCTTTCTTT	CASSLRPENTEAFF
TRBV7-2	.	14	TRBJ1-2	.	TGTGCCAGCAGCCAAAGCGGGGAGAACTATGGCTACACCTTC	CASSQSGENYGYTF
TRBV11-2	TRBD2	17	TRBJ2-3	.	TGTGCCAGCAGCTTAGATCGGGAGCGGGAGGGACTAGATACGCAGTATTTT	CASSLDREREGLDTQYF
TRBV5-1	TRBD1	16	TRBJ2-1	once	TGCGCCAGCAGCCTCGGACAGGGGGGCGCCTACAATGAGCAGTTCTTC	CASSLGQGGAYNEQFF
TRBV6-4	TRBD2	16	TRBJ2-3	.	TGTGCCAGCAGTGATCGACTAGCGGGTAGTACAGATACGCAGTATTTT	CASSDRLAGSTDTQYF
TRBV6-1	.	16	TRBJ1-5	.	TGTGCCAGCAGTGAAATCGGGGGAGGGGAACGTCAGCCCCAGCATTTT	CASSEIGGGERQPQHF
TRBV7-2	TRBD1	15	TRBJ2-1	.	TGTGCCAGCAGTGCTCGGGACAGCTTCTACAATGAGCAGTTCTTC	CASSARDSFYNEQFF
TRBV5-1	.	16	TRBJ2-1	.	TGCGCCAGCAGCTTGATGCAGGGAACGCTCTACAATGAGCAGTTCTTC	CASSLMQGTLYNEQFF
TRBV19	.	13	TRBJ1-1	.	TGTGCCAGTAGTTTCCTCAGGAACACTGAAGCTTTCTTT	CASSFLRNTEAFF
TRBV3-1/TRBV3-2	TRBD1	17	TRBJ1-2	.	TGTGCCAGCAGCCAAGATCTCCCCGGACAGGGGGGTTATGGCTACACCTTC	CASSQDLPGQGGYGYTF
TRBV29-1	.	14	TRBJ2-1	.	TGCAGCGTTGAAGAGAGGGGTGACGCTAATGAGCAGTTCTTC	CSVEERGDANEQFF
TRBV9	.	16	TRBJ1-1	few	TGTGCCAGCAGCGTAGCTTCAGGGGTGTCGGATACTGAAGCTTTCTTT	CASSVASGVSDTEAFF
TRBV7-9	.	14	TRBJ1-2	.	TGTGCCAGCAGCCTTTTTGTCGCTAACTATGGCTACACCTTC	CASSLFVANYGYTF